These 25 T cell receptor beta chains share one sample of origin, sequenced in a study of blood T cells in healthy people across ages. Combining a sample-barcoded 5' primer with a J-beta primer mix, a second PCR ran for about 7 to 12 cycles. From the 5' RACE reads, TCRdb called clonotypes with MiXCR, one entry per CDR3 protein. There are around 500,000 distinct CDR3 sequences in the sample; around 27% occur only once, and approximately 3.6% lies in the top ten. The sample also formed part of further work on T cells of mothers and their children.

Specimen: blood. The source of these receptors is a boy aged 2-9 years in good health.

The chain is built from TRBV28 and TRBJ2-5; D is possibly TRBD2 (6 bases). The CDR3 contains 16 residues. The germline V gene encodes CDR1 MDHEN and CDR2 SYDVKM. Between the trimmed V and J ends, which lost 6 bases and 1 base, there was a span of 18 bases. CDR3 in DNA: TGTGCCAGCAGCCCCGGGGGTGCGGGGACCCAAGAGACCCAGTACTTC. It is translated as CASSPGGAGTQETQYF.

This chain joins TRBV11-3 and TRBJ2-7; D may be TRBD1 or TRBD2 (5 bases each). CDR3 length: 14 amino acids. Per the germline V gene, CDR1 is SGHNT and CDR2 is YENEEA. Trimming took off 5 bases at V and 0 bases at J, with 11 bases between the two ends. The CDR3 loop is CASSPGASSYEQYV. The DNA of the CDR3 is TGTGCCAGCAGCCCCGGGGCTAGCTCCTACGAGCAGTACGTC.

In its sample, this clonotype was seen many times. The gene calls are TRBV28 and TRBJ2-1; D possibly corresponds to TRBD1 (8 bases). V lost 6 bases and J lost 6, with 12 bases in between. Per germline, CDR1 MDHEN and CDR2 SYDVKM. The CDR3 consists of 13 residues. The CDR3, as DNA: TGTGCCAGCAGCAGCGGGACAGGCAATGAGCAGTTCTTC. Translating it yields CASSSGTGNEQFF.

This chain uses TRBV29-1 with TRBJ2-7, with 11 bases lining up with TRBD1. Losses at the gene ends were 7 bases for V and 7 bases for J; bases not matched to a gene: 6. CDR3 size: 12 residues. CDR1 is SQVTM and CDR2 is ANQGSEA in the germline V gene. The CDR3 DNA is TGCAGCGCCTCCGGGACAGGGGGGGAGCAGTACTTC. Amino acids: CSASGTGGEQYF.

V is TRBV6-1 and J is TRBJ2-7; D is undetermined. Germline V CDR1 and CDR2: MNHNS, SASEGT. The CDR3 is made up of 13 amino acids. The ends were cut back, 6 bases at V and 3 bases at J, with 12 bases in the middle. For the CDR3, the DNA is TGTGCCAGCAGCGAATCGGTGGACTACGAGCAGTACTTC. Its protein product is CASSESVDYEQYF.

This clonotype turned up a few times. V is TRBV10-3 and J is TRBJ2-7, with TRBD1 matching over 7 bases. J was trimmed by 4 bases and V by 4 bases; bases with no gene match: 4. The CDR3 loop spans 13 amino acids. Germline values: CDR1 ENHRY, CDR2 SYGVKD. DNA for the CDR3: TGTGCCATCAGTGCCGGGACAGAATACGAGCAGTACTTC. Translation gives CAISAGTEYEQYF.

Note on this clonotype: The junction does not match germline at one end; this may be a read error. CDR3 loop: CTSSLTGMAGELFF. For the CDR3, the DNA is TGTACCAGCAGCTTAACGGGCATGGCCGGGGAGCTGTTTTTT. V gene TRBV7-3 combines with J gene TRBJ2-2; D not certain. Germline V CDR1 and CDR2: SGHTA, FQGTGA. This CDR3 contains 14 residues.

The CDR3 reads CASSAKTSGSADTQYF. The DNA for the CDR3 is TGTGCCAGCAGCGCCAAGACTAGCGGGAGTGCAGATACGCAGTATTTT. This chain links TRBV9 with TRBJ2-3, with 12 bases lining up with TRBD2. Germline-derived CDR1 and CDR2 are SGDLS and YYNGEE. Trimming cost V 3 bases and J 4 bases; bases outside gene matches: 6. The CDR3 is made up of 16 amino acids.

V usage is TRBV29-1 and J usage is TRBJ1-1; 9 nucleotides line up with TRBD1. V trimming: 4 bases; J trimming: 5 bases; junction bases outside the gene matches: 8. Per the germline V gene, CDR1 is SQVTM and CDR2 is ANQGSEA. CDR3 length equals 14 residues. For the CDR3, the DNA is TGCAGCGTTGGTGCGGACAGGGGAGGTACTGAAGCTTTCTTT. It translates to CSVGADRGGTEAFF.

With regard to this clonotype: A junction boundary mismatches the germline segment, possibly from a read error. The rearrangement links TRBV7-7 to TRBJ2-5, with TRBD2 identical over 7 bases. Germline CDR1 reads SSHAT; CDR2 reads FNYEAQ (reference sequence). The CDR3 loop spans 15 amino acids. For the CDR3, the DNA is TGTGCTAGCAGCCTCGAGCGGGGAGGAGGAGAGACCCAGTACTTC. It specifies CASSLERGGGETQYF.

This clonotype has more than one count but fewer than ten. The CDR3 loop reads CASSHGVGEETQYF. The DNA for the CDR3 is TGCGCCAGCAGCCATGGTGTAGGGGAGGAGACCCAGTACTTC. The rearrangement uses TRBV5-1 and TRBJ2-5, with D perhaps assigned TRBD1 or TRBD2 (5 bases each). CDR3 size: 14 residues. V was pared by 4 bases and J by 5 bases, with 15 bases between. Germline CDR1 SGHRS, CDR2 YFSETQ.

Only a few counts were recorded for this clonotype. J is TRBJ2-3 and V is TRBV7-2; no reliable D call. The CDR3 contains 11 residues. Trimming cost V 5 bases and J 7 bases, with 7 bases left between them. Germline V gives CDR1 SGHTA, CDR2 FQGNSA. CDR3 in amino acids: CASSPSYTQYF. CDR3 bases: TGTGCCAGCAGCCCCTCCTATACGCAGTATTTT. The variable domain in full, completed from reference TRBV7-2 and TRBJ2-3, reads GAGVSQSPSNKVTEKGKDVELRCDPISGHTALYWYRQSLGQGLEFLIYFQGNSAPDKSGLPSDRFSAERTGGSVSTLTIQRTQQEDSAVYLCASSPSYTQYFGPGTRLTVL.

The V and J genes are TRBV9 and TRBJ1-2, with TRBD1 matching 9 bases. CDR3 length: 17 amino acids. J gave up 4 bases and V 2 bases, and 12 bases lay outside the gene matches. CDR1 and CDR2 (germline): SGDLS, YYNGEE. CDR3 nucleotides: TGTGCCAGCAGCGTGGGACCGGGACAGGGTATCGGCTATGGCTACACCTTC. It translates to CASSVGPGQGIGYGYTF.

This clonotype came up a few times. V usage is TRBV30 and J usage is TRBJ1-5; D is possibly TRBD1 (6 bases). The V and J ends lost 0 bases and 6 bases respectively, with 15 bases between them. Germline lookup yields CDR1 GTSNPN and CDR2 SVGIG (reference sequence). The CDR3 spans 15 residues. CDR3 sequence reads: CAWSVLGANFQPQHF. In DNA form, the CDR3 reads TGTGCCTGGAGTGTACTGGGGGCGAATTTTCAGCCCCAGCATTTT. The whole variable domain, filled in from reference TRBV30 and TRBJ1-5, reads SQTIHQWPATLVQPVGSPLSLECTVEGTSNPNLYWYRQAAGRGLQLLFYSVGIGQISSEVPQNLSASRPQDRQFILSSKKLLLSDSGFYLCAWSVLGANFQPQHFGDGTRLSIL.

This clonotype was seen more than once but under ten times. The chain uses TRBV6-1 and TRBJ2-3, with 8 bases identical to TRBD2. Germline CDR1 MNHNS, CDR2 SASEGT. The CDR3 runs to 16 residues. J lost 11 bases, V lost 3 bases, and 16 bases had no gene match. The CDR3 sequence: CASSEDLAGPGVGQYF. The CDR3 coding sequence is TGTGCCAGCAGTGAGGATTTAGCGGGACCGGGCGTTGGGCAGTATTTT.

V is TRBV28 and J is TRBJ2-7; weak D call: TRBD1 (6 bases). CDR1 and CDR2 (germline): MDHEN, SYDVKM. The CDR3 is made up of 14 amino acids. Trimming took off 3 bases at V and 2 bases at J, with 11 bases between the two ends. In nucleotides, the CDR3 is TGTGCCAGCAGTTTTTATGGACAGACCTACGAGCAGTACTTC. Translation gives CASSFYGQTYEQYF.

The chain joins TRBV6-2 or TRBV6-3 to TRBJ2-7; possibly TRBD1 for D (6 bases). V shed 9 bases and J shed 3 bases, with 12 bases lying between them. The CDR3 totals 12 residues. The V gene's germline CDR1 is MNHEY and CDR2 SVGEGT. The CDR3 DNA reads TGTGCCAGTCGACGAGGGGGCTACGAGCAGTACTTC. It is translated as CASRRGGYEQYF.

The chain links TRBV20-1 to TRBJ2-7; TRBD1 aligns across 9 bases. The germline V gene encodes CDR1 DFQATT and CDR2 SNEGSKA (reference sequence). The CDR3 has 14 residues. J gave up 7 bases and V 4 bases, and 11 bases lay outside the gene matches. The CDR3 sequence: CSATASDRGLEQYF. The CDR3 DNA is TGCAGTGCTACAGCCTCGGACAGGGGCCTGGAGCAGTACTTC.

The CDR3, as DNA: TGCGCCAGCAGCTTGGAGGGAGGGGCGCAGCCCCAGCATTTT. Translation gives CASSLEGGAQPQHF. The gene calls are TRBV5-1 and TRBJ1-5, with D perhaps TRBD1 (5 bases). Per germline, CDR1 SGHRS and CDR2 YFSETQ. Trimming took 0 bases from V and 7 from J, leaving 11 bases between them. The CDR3 runs to 14 residues.

The chain employs TRBV6-6 and TRBJ1-2; D unclear. The V gene's germline CDR1 is MNHNY and CDR2 SVGAGI (reference sequence). V dropped 7 bases and J dropped 4 bases, with 19 bases sitting between them. The CDR3 totals 15 residues. The CDR3 spells CASTFTPQPSYGYTF. Written as DNA, the CDR3 is TGTGCCAGCACCTTTACCCCACAGCCATCCTATGGCTACACCTTC.

The V and J genes are TRBV30 and TRBJ2-2; D remains unclear. Germline-derived CDR1 and CDR2 are GTSNPN and SVGIG (reference sequence). Trimming took 1 base from V and 5 from J, leaving 8 bases between them. The CDR3 extends over 13 amino acids. As DNA, the CDR3 is TGTGCCTGGAGTGCCGTGGGGACCGGGGAGCTGTTTTTT. Translating gives CAWSAVGTGELFF.

The chain is built from TRBV12-5 and TRBJ2-7; TRBD2 might be the D (5 bases). The CDR3 is made up of 16 amino acids. The V end was cut by 3 bases, the J end by 0 bases, with 15 bases between. The germline V gene has CDR1 LGHNT and CDR2 FRNRAP. Written as DNA, the CDR3 is TGTGCTAGTGGTTTCGAAACTTGGGAGCACTCCTACGAGCAGTACTTC. It yields the protein CASGFETWEHSYEQYF.

This clonotype has a handful of counts. The chain recombines TRBV5-1 with TRBJ2-5; D perhaps matches TRBD2 (7 bases). The V end lost 3 bases, the J end lost 5 bases, and 20 bases lay between the germline ends. This CDR3 is 16 amino acids long. The V gene's germline CDR1 is SGHRS and CDR2 YFSETQ. The CDR3 DNA follows: TGCGCCAGCAGCTCCCTGGGGGGGCTCCAGGGGGAGACCCAGTACTTC. This translates into CASSSLGGLQGETQYF.

The genes are TRBV27 and TRBJ1-1; no firm D call. Germline CDR1 MNHEY, CDR2 SMNVEV (reference sequence). The CDR3 is 14 amino acids. V was pared by 5 bases and J by 1 base, with 11 bases between. CDR3: CASSPSGQNTEAFF. The CDR3 DNA reads as TGTGCCAGCAGTCCCAGTGGGCAGAACACTGAAGCTTTCTTT.

This clonotype was counted between two and nine times. This CDR3 is CASSLIGKGNEQFF. For the CDR3, the DNA is TGCGCCAGCAGCTTGATCGGGAAAGGAAATGAGCAGTTCTTC. This chain connects TRBV5-1 to TRBJ2-1, with a weak D call TRBD2 (5 bases). CDR1 is SGHRS and CDR2 is YFSETQ in the germline V gene. V dropped 1 base and J dropped 7 bases, with 12 bases sitting between them. CDR3 length: 14 residues.